The 10 T cell receptor beta chains reported below all come from one sample, sequenced in a study of T-cell memory formation after mild COVID-19. Via MiXCR, TCRdb re-called the 5' RACE reads, giving one row per CDR3 protein. The sample shows fewer than 150,000 distinct CDR3 sequences, about 6% of them seen only once. The source material was PBMCs or a T cell subset sorted from them (not recorded which). The receptors shown here come from an adult woman who had mild COVID-19 (a few samples of this study predate the infection). Cell type and time point are not known.

The table lists this clonotype with many counts. The chain uses TRBV18 and TRBJ2-7; D remains ambiguous. Germline V CDR1 and CDR2: KGHSH, LQKENI. Trimming pared 0 bases from V and 6 bases from J, leaving 9 bases between. This CDR3 is 13 amino acids long. The CDR3, as DNA: TGTGCCAGCTCACCACCGAACCCCTCCGAGCAGTACTTC. Translation gives CASSPPNPSEQYF.

This clonotype was recorded a few times. V gene TRBV20-1 combines with J gene TRBJ2-5, with D unresolved. V was pared by 7 bases and J by 5 bases, with 14 bases between. This CDR3 is built from 12 residues. Germline V gene sequence: CDR1 DFQATT, CDR2 SNEGSKA (reference sequence). As DNA, the CDR3 is TGCAGTGTAAGCCGCGGCAAGGAGACCCAGTACTTC. Translation gives CSVSRGKETQYF.

This clonotype has at least ten counts. The chain employs TRBV4-3 and TRBJ2-7; TRBD1 matches 11 bases. The V segment lost 4 bases and the J segment 2 bases; nucleotides outside the gene matches: 10. The CDR3 sequence is 17 residues long. Germline CDR1 and CDR2: LGHNA and YSLEER. The CDR3 coding sequence is TGCGCCAGCAGCCGTGCTATTCCGGGACAGGGGGCCTACGAGCAGTACTTC. Translation gives CASSRAIPGQGAYEQYF.

This clonotype has at least ten counts. This rearrangement joins TRBV7-2 to TRBJ2-3, with D perhaps matching TRBD2 (5 bases). This CDR3 is built from 17 residues. Trimming removed 1 base from V and 4 bases from J, with 18 bases in between. CDR1 is SGHTA and CDR2 is FQGNSA in the germline V gene. The CDR3 bases are TGTGCCAGCAGCTTAGGAATGAAGATAGCGCGGGCAGATACGCAGTATTTT. Protein: CASSLGMKIARADTQYF.

This clonotype was counted at least ten times. The CDR3 is CSAGDGPNSPLHF. The DNA for the CDR3 is TGCAGCGCGGGGGACGGACCTAATTCACCCCTCCACTTT. V is TRBV29-1 and J is TRBJ1-6; D may be TRBD1 (5 bases). The CDR3 consists of 13 residues. Germline V gives CDR1 SQVTM, CDR2 ANQGSEA. Between the trimmed V and J ends, which lost 7 bases and 6 bases, there was a span of 13 bases.

The rearrangement joins TRBV6-1 to TRBJ2-7; D might be TRBD1 (5 bases). Germline loops: CDR1 MNHNS, CDR2 SASEGT. This CDR3 has 13 residues. The V and J ends lost 5 bases and 3 bases respectively, with 11 bases between them. CDR3 residues: CASSSDIYYEQYF. CDR3 coding DNA: TGTGCCAGCAGTTCGGACATATACTACGAGCAGTACTTC.

This clonotype was counted many times. This chain uses TRBV20-1 with TRBJ1-5, with D possibly TRBD1 on 5 matching bases. The CDR3 runs 14 residues. With 6 bases removed from V and 9 bases from J, the gap between germline ends came to 21 bases. Germline CDR1 is DFQATT and CDR2 is SNEGSKA (reference sequence). CDR3: CSASMPREGWPQHF. The CDR3 nucleotides are TGCAGTGCGTCTATGCCCAGGGAGGGATGGCCCCAGCATTTT.

This clonotype was counted ten times or more. This chain connects TRBV7-2 to TRBJ1-1; the D gene is possibly TRBD1 (5 bases). The CDR3 runs 13 residues. V lost 4 bases to trimming and J lost 6 bases, with 12 bases between them. The germline CDR1 and CDR2 sequences are SGHTA and FQGNSA. Here the CDR3 reads CASSSPPGAEAFF. CDR3 bases: TGTGCCAGCAGCTCCCCCCCGGGGGCTGAAGCTTTCTTT.

The sample holds many counts of this clonotype. Here the CDR3 reads CASSLGHRDGAYEQYF. The CDR3 DNA follows: TGCGCCAGCAGCTTGGGCCATAGGGACGGTGCCTACGAGCAGTACTTC. The chain links TRBV5-1 to TRBJ2-7; D could derive from TRBD1 or TRBD2 (5 bases each). Germline loops: CDR1 SGHRS, CDR2 YFSETQ. Deletions cut 0 bases from V and 2 bases from J, with 15 bases between. The CDR3 spans 16 residues.

As concerns this clonotype: At one boundary the junction diverges from the germline segment, which might be a read error. The rearrangement joins TRBV20-1 to TRBJ2-2; 9 bases are shared with TRBD1. This CDR3 contains 12 residues. Germline CDR1 DFQATT, CDR2 SNEGSKA (reference sequence). The CDR3 DNA reads TGCAGTGCTGGGGGACAGGGTTTTCAACCTCATTTT. The encoded protein is CSAGGQGFQPHF.